Following are 18 T cell receptor beta chains from one sample sequenced in a study of Tregs in tolerant kidney transplant recipients. These receptors are not linked to any known antigen. Repertoires were generated with immunoSEQ multiplex PCR, while TCRdb's copy carries only in-frame clones and drops some. The sample lists roughly 40,000 clones, about 95% occurring once. Sample: Tregs from blood cultured with allogeneic cells. These receptors came from a human donor in good health.

CDR3 coding DNA: TGTGCCACCAGCAGAGATTTCGGGCGTAGAGAGACCCAGTACTTC. As protein: CATSRDFGRRETQYF. This rearrangement joins TRBV15 to TRBJ2-5; D unclear. Germline V gene data show CDR1 as LNHNV and CDR2 as YYDKDF (reference sequence). V lost 0 bases and J 4 bases, leaving 12 bases between the germline ends. The CDR3 has 15 amino acids. The variable domain in full, completed from reference TRBV15 and TRBJ2-5, reads DAMVIQNPRYQVTQFGKPVTLSCSQTLNHNVMYWYQQKSSQAPKLLFHYYDKDFNNEADTPDNFQSRRPNTSFCFLDIRSPGLGDTAMYLCATSRDFGRRETQYFGPGTRLLVL.

V usage is TRBV18 and J usage is TRBJ2-3; no definite D call. The V and J ends lost 4 bases and 4 bases respectively, with 9 bases between them. This CDR3 is built from 13 residues. Germline V CDR1 and CDR2: KGHSH, LQKENI. The CDR3 is CASSQLDSDTQYF. In nucleotides, the CDR3 is TGTGCCAGCTCACAGCTAGACTCAGATACGCAGTATTTT.

This chain connects TRBV2 to TRBJ2-1, with TRBD2 identical over 8 bases. This CDR3 is built from 14 residues. Germline V gives CDR1 SNHLY, CDR2 FYNNEI. Losses at the gene ends were 4 bases for V and 8 bases for J; bases not matched to a gene: 7. This CDR3 is CASSGAGGVDEQFF. For the CDR3, the DNA is TGTGCCAGCAGTGGGGCGGGAGGAGTCGATGAGCAGTTCTTC. Filled out from reference TRBV2 and TRBJ2-1, the complete variable domain reads EPEVTQTPSHQVTQMGQEVILRCVPISNHLYFYWYRQILGQKVEFLVSFYNNEISEKSEIFDDQFSVERPDGSNFTLKIRSTKLEDSAMYFCASSGAGGVDEQFFGPGTRLTVL.

The chain combines TRBV5-1 with TRBJ2-3; 9 nucleotides match TRBD2. V shed 0 bases and J 2 bases; nucleotides not matched to a gene: 7. The germline CDR1 and CDR2 sequences are SGHRS and YFSETQ. The CDR3 consists of 17 residues. The CDR3: CASSLAPTSGYTDTQYF. The CDR3 nucleotides are TGCGCCAGCAGCTTGGCCCCGACTAGCGGTTACACAGATACGCAGTATTTT.

V usage is TRBV4-2 and J usage is TRBJ2-5; D remains unclear. Trimming left V 1 base short and J 1 base short, with 16 bases between. This CDR3 is 17 amino acids long. Germline lookup yields CDR1 LGHNA and CDR2 YNFKEQ. This CDR3 reads CASSQVKGPTLQETQYF. CDR3 bases: TGTGCCAGCAGCCAAGTCAAGGGCCCCACTCTCCAAGAGACCCAGTACTTC.

The gene calls are TRBV6-6 and TRBJ2-1, with TRBD1 matching over 7 bases. This CDR3 is built from 12 residues. Germline lookup yields CDR1 MNHNY and CDR2 SVGAGI (reference sequence). V lost 6 bases and J lost 12; bases outside the gene matches: 8. The CDR3 sequence is CASSYNRGGQFF. CDR3 nucleotide sequence: TGTGCCAGCAGCTATAACAGGGGCGGGCAGTTCTTC.

The chain employs TRBV29-1 and TRBJ2-5; D uncertain. CDR3 length equals 11 residues. V gave up 4 bases and J gave up 4 bases, with 7 bases separating them. Germline V CDR1 and CDR2: SQVTM, ANQGSEA. Here the CDR3 DNA reads TGCAGCGTTGGCCTAGGAGAGACCCAGTACTTC. Residues: CSVGLGETQYF.

The V gene is TRBV27, the J gene TRBJ1-1; D call uncertain. The CDR3 runs to 14 residues. V lost 4 bases, J lost 0 bases, and 9 bases lay in between. The germline gives CDR1 MNHEY, CDR2 SMNVEV (reference sequence). The CDR3 here is CASSSMRLNTEAFF. The CDR3 DNA sequence: TGTGCCAGCAGTTCTATGAGATTGAACACTGAAGCTTTCTTT.

The CDR3 loop is CASSLAGTGGYNEQFF. For the CDR3, the DNA is TGTGCCAGCAGCTTGGCCGGGACAGGGGGATACAATGAGCAGTTCTTC. The chain recombines TRBV7-9 with TRBJ2-1; TRBD1 agrees at 11 bases. The CDR3 runs 16 residues. V shed 3 bases and J 4 bases; nucleotides not matched to a gene: 5. Looked up from germline, CDR1 is SEHNR and CDR2 is FQNEAQ (reference sequence). Supplemented by reference TRBV7-9 and TRBJ2-1, the full variable domain reads DTGVSQNPRHKITKRGQNVTFRCDPISEHNRLYWYRQTLGQGPEFLTYFQNEAQLEKSRLLSDRFSAERPKGSFSTLEIQRTEQGDSAMYLCASSLAGTGGYNEQFFGPGTRLTVL.

The J gene is TRBJ1-5, the V gene TRBV6-1; tentative D call: TRBD1 (5 bases). This CDR3 is 12 amino acids long. V gave up 3 bases and J gave up 13 bases, with 13 bases separating them. The germline gives CDR1 MNHNS, CDR2 SASEGT. The CDR3 DNA reads as TGTGCCAGCAGTGATTACCCGGGACCGCAGCATTTT. This translates into CASSDYPGPQHF.

This chain connects TRBV27 to TRBJ1-1, with TRBD1 matching over 8 bases. CDR1 MNHEY and CDR2 SMNVEV come from the germline V gene (reference sequence). The CDR3 extends over 14 amino acids. V gave up 5 bases and J gave up 4 bases; unmatched junction bases: 6. For the CDR3, the DNA is TGTGCCAGCAGTCCTAATACAGGGGGCACTGAAGCTTTCTTT. Its protein is CASSPNTGGTEAFF.

The J gene is TRBJ2-5, the V gene TRBV2, with 8 nucleotides matching TRBD1. CDR1 is SNHLY, CDR2 FYNNEI, per germline. Trimming cost V 6 bases and J 2 bases; bases outside gene matches: 5. This CDR3 spans 14 amino acids. The CDR3 DNA reads as TGTGCCAGCAGAGCCGGACAGGGACAAGAGACCCAGTACTTC. This encodes CASRAGQGQETQYF. The full variable domain, completed using reference TRBV2 and TRBJ2-5, is EPEVTQTPSHQVTQMGQEVILRCVPISNHLYFYWYRQILGQKVEFLVSFYNNEISEKSEIFDDQFSVERPDGSNFTLKIRSTKLEDSAMYFCASRAGQGQETQYFGPGTRLLVL.

V usage is TRBV5-1 and J usage is TRBJ1-1, with 8 positions matching TRBD1. This CDR3 has 13 amino acids. V trimming: 6 bases; J trimming: 4 bases; junction bases outside the gene matches: 5. Germline V lookup: CDR1 SGHRS, CDR2 YFSETQ. CDR3 protein: CASTRQGTTEAFF. CDR3 nucleotides: TGCGCCAGCACTAGACAGGGGACCACTGAAGCTTTCTTT.

The CDR3 nucleotides are TGTGCCAGCAGCCCCTTATCTCCCGATACGCAGTATTTT. Translation gives CASSPLSPDTQYF. The chain carries TRBV27 and TRBJ2-3; no reliable D call. Trimming cost V 6 bases and J 6 bases, with 13 bases left between them. Looked up from germline, CDR1 is MNHEY and CDR2 is SMNVEV (reference sequence). The CDR3 consists of 13 residues.

This clone was observed once. This chain links TRBV15 with TRBJ2-7, with D perhaps TRBD2 (5 bases). Germline V gives CDR1 LNHNV, CDR2 YYDKDF (reference sequence). CDR3 size: 14 residues. Trimming took 0 bases from V and 9 from J, leaving 15 bases between them. CDR3 sequence: CATSRDRTVLGQYF. CDR3 in DNA: TGTGCCACCAGCAGAGACAGGACGGTACTAGGGCAGTACTTC. Full variable domain (rest looked up from reference TRBV15 and TRBJ2-7): DAMVIQNPRYQVTQFGKPVTLSCSQTLNHNVMYWYQQKSSQAPKLLFHYYDKDFNNEADTPDNFQSRRPNTSFCFLDIRSPGLGDTAMYLCATSRDRTVLGQYFGPGTRLTVT.

This rearrangement joins TRBV27 to TRBJ1-3; D uncertain. The CDR3 is made up of 15 amino acids. Germline values: CDR1 MNHEY, CDR2 SMNVEV (reference sequence). Trimming left V 7 bases short and J 1 base short, with 14 bases between. The CDR3 bases are TGTGCCAGCACCAAACCCCCAGGTTCTGGAAACACCATATATTTT. Its protein is CASTKPPGSGNTIYF.

The chain couples TRBV7-8 to TRBJ2-7; D is possibly TRBD2 (5 bases). The ends were cut back, 1 base at V and 0 bases at J, with 7 bases in the middle. CDR1 is SGHVS, CDR2 FQNEAQ, per germline. The CDR3 length is 14 residues. This chain's CDR3 is CASSLVTSSYEQYF. The CDR3 DNA reads as TGTGCCAGCAGCTTAGTAACTAGCTCCTACGAGCAGTACTTC. Drawing the rest from reference TRBV7-8 and TRBJ2-7, the complete variable domain is GAGVSQSPRYKVAKRGQDVALRCDPISGHVSLFWYQQALGQGPEFLTYFQNEAQLDKSGLPSDRFFAERPEGSVSTLKIQRTQQEDSAVYLCASSLVTSSYEQYFGPGTRLTVT.

The V gene is TRBV5-1, the J gene TRBJ2-7; 13 bases agree with TRBD2. Germline assignment: CDR1 SGHRS and CDR2 YFSETQ. The CDR3 is made up of 15 amino acids. V shed 1 base and J 6 bases; nucleotides not matched to a gene: 4. CDR3 bases: TGCGCCAGCAGCTTGATGGGACTAGCGGGACCCGAGCAGTACTTC. Protein: CASSLMGLAGPEQYF.